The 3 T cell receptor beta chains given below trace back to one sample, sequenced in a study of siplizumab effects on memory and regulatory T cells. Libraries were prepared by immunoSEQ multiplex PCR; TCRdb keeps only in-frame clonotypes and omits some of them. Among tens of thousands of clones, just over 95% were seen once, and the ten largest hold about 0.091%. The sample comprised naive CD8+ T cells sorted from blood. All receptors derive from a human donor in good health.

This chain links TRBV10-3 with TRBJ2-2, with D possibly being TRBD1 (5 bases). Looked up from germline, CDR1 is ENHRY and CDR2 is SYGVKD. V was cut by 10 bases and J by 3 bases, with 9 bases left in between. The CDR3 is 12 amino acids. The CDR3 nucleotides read TGTGCCACCGAACAGGACACCGGGGAGCTGTTTTTT. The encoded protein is CATEQDTGELFF.

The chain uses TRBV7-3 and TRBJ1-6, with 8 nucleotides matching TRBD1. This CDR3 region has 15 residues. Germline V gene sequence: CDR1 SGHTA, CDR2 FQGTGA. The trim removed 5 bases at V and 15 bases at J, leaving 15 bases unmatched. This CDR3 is CASSPMDREYSSLHF. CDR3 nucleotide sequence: TGTGCCAGCAGCCCCATGGACAGGGAATATTCGAGCCTCCACTTT.

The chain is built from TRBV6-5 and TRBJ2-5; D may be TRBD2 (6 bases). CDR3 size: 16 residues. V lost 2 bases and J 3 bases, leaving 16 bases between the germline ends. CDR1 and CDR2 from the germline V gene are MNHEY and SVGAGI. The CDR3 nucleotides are TGTGCCAGCAGTTACAACGTACTAGCCGGGGAAGAGACCCAGTACTTC. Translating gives CASSYNVLAGEETQYF.